The 20 T cell receptor beta chains given below trace back to one sample, sequenced in a study of Ad26.COV2.S vaccination and SARS-CoV-2 variants. Sequencing was performed with immunoSEQ multiplex PCR; in TCRdb, only in-frame clones are kept and a portion is missing. The sample has about 390,000 clones; roughly 90% are singletons. The treatment here: around 19 received Ad26.COV2.S at low or high dose, single or two shots; five or six received placebo; per-sample allocation not given. Sample collection was performed on day 63 after the first vaccine or placebo injection. The material sequenced was peripheral blood, taken in a trial of Ad26.COV2.S vaccine versus placebo. These receptors all come from a person aged 18-65 years who received the Ad26.COV2.S COVID-19 vaccine or a placebo.

The CDR3 bases are TGTGCCAGCAGAGGACCCATTAATCAGCCCCAGCATTTT. Its protein product is CASRGPINQPQHF. The chain employs TRBV27 and TRBJ1-5; D is unclear. The V and J ends lost 6 bases and 4 bases respectively, with 10 bases between them. The germline CDR1 and CDR2 sequences are MNHEY and SMNVEV (reference sequence). The CDR3 consists of 13 residues.

The gene calls are TRBV2 and TRBJ1-5; no firm D call. V shed 1 base and J shed 0 bases, with 7 bases lying between them. This CDR3 comprises 15 residues. Germline CDR1 and CDR2: SNHLY and FYNNEI. Written as DNA, the CDR3 is TGTGCCAGCAGTGAAGACGGGAATAGCAATCAGCCCCAGCATTTT. Encoded protein: CASSEDGNSNQPQHF.

The V and J genes are TRBV18 and TRBJ1-5; D ambiguous. Between the trimmed V and J ends, which lost 3 bases and 1 base, there was a span of 13 bases. The CDR3 runs to 16 residues. Germline V lookup: CDR1 KGHSH, CDR2 LQKENI. The CDR3 DNA is TGTGCCAGCTCACCGGCGATCGGGCAGAGCAATCAGCCCCAGCATTTT. Protein product: CASSPAIGQSNQPQHF. Full variable domain (rest looked up from reference TRBV18 and TRBJ1-5): NAGVMQNPRHLVRRRGQEARLRCSPMKGHSHVYWYRQLPEEGLKFMVYLQKENIIDESGMPKERFSAEFPKEGPSILRIQQVVRGDSAAYFCASSPAIGQSNQPQHFGDGTRLSIL.

The chain employs TRBV19 and TRBJ2-3; TRBD2 agrees at 8 bases. The germline V gene encodes CDR1 LNHDA and CDR2 SQIVND (reference sequence). V gave up 6 bases and J gave up 3 bases; unmatched junction bases: 5. This CDR3 comprises 14 residues. CDR3 coding DNA: TGTGCCAGTAGCCCCCGACTAGCGACAGATACGCAGTATTTT. This translates into CASSPRLATDTQYF.

This chain joins TRBV30 and TRBJ1-2, with D tentatively TRBD1 (6 bases). V lost 0 bases to trimming and J lost 8 bases, with 13 bases between them. CDR1 GTSNPN and CDR2 SVGIG come from the germline V gene (reference sequence). The CDR3 is 13 residues long. The CDR3 region has the DNA TGTGCCTGGAGTGTACAACAGGGCGGAGGCTACACCTTC. Translated, it gives CAWSVQQGGGYTF.

This chain joins TRBV5-1 and TRBJ1-6; D is unclear. There are 17 residues in the CDR3. V gave up 0 bases and J gave up 0 bases, with 10 bases separating them. Germline-derived CDR1 and CDR2 are SGHRS and YFSETQ. CDR3 DNA: TGCGCCAGCAGCTTGGAGAGGGTGAGCTCCTATAATTCACCCCTCCACTTT. Amino acids: CASSLERVSSYNSPLHF.

The rearrangement uses TRBV28 and TRBJ2-7; a weak D match, TRBD1 (5 bases). Per germline, CDR1 MDHEN and CDR2 SYDVKM. CDR3 length equals 14 residues. The V and J ends lost 6 bases and 2 bases respectively, with 14 bases between them. CDR3 bases: TGTGCCAGCAGGGGCAGGGTACCCCCCTACGAGCAGTACTTC. This translates into CASRGRVPPYEQYF. The full variable domain, completed using reference TRBV28 and TRBJ2-7, is DVKVTQSSRYLVKRTGEKVFLECVQDMDHENMFWYRQDPGLGLRLIYFSYDVKMKEKGDIPEGYSVSREKKERFSLILESASTNQTSMYLCASRGRVPPYEQYFGPGTRLTVT.

CDR3 sequence (DNA): TGTGCCAGCAGCTCTAACACAGGGACAGAAAATGAAAAACTGTTTTTT. It yields the protein CASSSNTGTENEKLFF. V and J are TRBV7-9 and TRBJ1-4; 7 positions match TRBD1. The length of the CDR3 is 16 residues. After removal of 4 bases from V and 5 bases from J, the junction contained 10 bases not matched to a gene. Germline V lookup: CDR1 SEHNR, CDR2 FQNEAQ (reference sequence). Combining the CDR3 with reference TRBV7-9 and TRBJ1-4 gives the whole variable domain DTGVSQNPRHKITKRGQNVTFRCDPISEHNRLYWYRQTLGQGPEFLTYFQNEAQLEKSRLLSDRFSAERPKGSFSTLEIQRTEQGDSAMYLCASSSNTGTENEKLFFGSGTQLSVL.

J is TRBJ2-3 and V is TRBV19, with TRBD1 identical over 11 bases. The J segment lost 6 bases and the V segment lost 2 bases, leaving 10 bases of the junction unmatched. The CDR3 extends over 17 amino acids. From germline, CDR1 is LNHDA and CDR2 SQIVND (reference sequence). CDR3 sequence reads: CASSIRTGGFAFDTQYF. CDR3 in DNA: TGTGCCAGTAGTATAAGGACAGGGGGCTTCGCATTTGATACGCAGTATTTT.

The chain employs TRBV5-4 and TRBJ1-1, with 8 bases matching TRBD1. Germline trimming cut 0 bases from V and 4 bases from J; bases unmatched to any gene: 5. Germline V CDR1 and CDR2: SGHNT, YYREEE (reference sequence). The length of the CDR3 is 15 residues. CDR3 DNA sequence: TGTGCCAGCAGCTTGGTGGCGACAGGGGCCACTGAAGCTTTCTTT. Translation gives CASSLVATGATEAFF.

J is TRBJ2-2 and V is TRBV7-8, with 9 bases aligning to TRBD2. From germline, CDR1 is SGHVS and CDR2 FQNEAQ. The CDR3 sequence is 16 residues long. V dropped 0 bases and J dropped 5; count of bases not matched to a gene: 4. CDR3 amino acids: CASSLAGSGGTGELFF. Here the CDR3 DNA reads TGTGCCAGCAGCTTAGCAGGGAGCGGGGGGACCGGGGAGCTGTTTTTT.

This chain joins TRBV21-1 and TRBJ1-2; the table's D call, TRBD1, was not checked against the DNA. TRBV21-1 is a pseudogene segment. This CDR3 is 14 amino acids long. CDR3 DNA sequence: TGTGCCAGCAGCACCCTGACAGGAAACTATGGCTACACCTTC. Translating it yields CASSTLTGNYGYTF.

This CDR3 is CASSSSTDTQYF. CDR3 DNA: TGTGCCAGCAGCTCGAGCACAGATACGCAGTATTTT. The chain links TRBV5-4 to TRBJ2-3; D is uncertain. The CDR3 runs to 12 residues. V gave up 3 bases and J gave up 0 bases, with 2 bases separating them. Germline CDR1 reads SGHNT; CDR2 reads YYREEE (reference sequence).

The rearrangement joins TRBV5-8 to TRBJ2-1; D is unclear. V was clipped by 0 bases and J by 1 base, with 11 bases between them. Germline V gene sequence: CDR1 SGHTS, CDR2 YDEGEE. The length of the CDR3 is 16 residues. The CDR3 DNA sequence: TGTGCCAGCAGCTTGGGGAATGGCGGATCCTACAATGAGCAGTTCTTC. Amino acids: CASSLGNGGSYNEQFF.

This sequence joins TRBV25-1 and TRBJ1-6, with 7 bases matching TRBD1. The CDR3 has 16 residues. Germline CDR1 reads MGHDK; CDR2 reads SYGVNS. V was pared by 4 bases and J by 4 bases, with 7 bases of the junction left unmatched. CDR3 loop: CASSGGTEAYNSPLHF. Here the CDR3 DNA reads TGTGCCAGCAGTGGCGGGACAGAGGCATATAATTCACCCCTCCACTTT. Full variable domain (missing parts from reference TRBV25-1 and TRBJ1-6): EADIYQTPRYLVIGTGKKITLECSQTMGHDKMYWYQQDPGMELHLIHYSYGVNSTEKGDLSSESTVSRIRTEHFPLTLESARPSHTSQYLCASSGGTEAYNSPLHFGNGTRLTVT.

The J gene is TRBJ2-7, the V gene TRBV12-5; no firm D call. V lost 5 bases, J lost 3 bases, and 14 bases lay in between. This CDR3 region has 14 residues. Germline CDR1 and CDR2: LGHNT and FRNRAP. The DNA of the CDR3 is TGTGCTAGTGGTCCGGAGCCCGGCAGCTACGAGCAGTACTTC. It encodes CASGPEPGSYEQYF.

This clone showed up just once. The chain links TRBV18 to TRBJ2-1; D is perhaps TRBD2 (5 bases). CDR1 is KGHSH, CDR2 LQKENI, per germline. The CDR3 spans 12 residues. V was clipped by 0 bases and J by 15 bases, with 12 bases between them. The CDR3 is CASSPPRESRFF. As DNA, the CDR3 is TGTGCCAGCTCACCACCGAGGGAATCCAGGTTCTTC.

This chain links TRBV4-3 with TRBJ2-3, with D possibly being TRBD1 or TRBD2 (5 bases each). The V end was cut by 0 bases, the J end by 0 bases, with 16 bases between. Germline values: CDR1 LGHNA, CDR2 YSLEER. This CDR3 is built from 18 residues. The CDR3 loop is CASSQDGTLRTSTDTQYF. CDR3 nucleotides: TGCGCCAGCAGCCAAGATGGGACGCTGCGGACTAGCACAGATACGCAGTATTTT.

The V gene is TRBV4-1, the J gene TRBJ2-7, with 8 bases matching TRBD1. The germline V gene encodes CDR1 MGHRA and CDR2 YSYEKL. The CDR3 has 15 residues. The junction had 8 bases not matched to a gene; V was cut back by 1 base and J by 6 bases. The CDR3 region is CASSQVWTGKGEQYF. CDR3 nucleotides: TGCGCCAGCAGCCAAGTTTGGACAGGGAAGGGCGAGCAGTACTTC.

This chain joins TRBV30 and TRBJ1-4; TRBD1 matches 12 bases. The germline gives CDR1 GTSNPN, CDR2 SVGIG (reference sequence). The CDR3 is made up of 15 amino acids. V was clipped by 4 bases and J by 8 bases; unmatched bases: 8. CDR3 amino acids: CAWKGPGTGGEKLFF. DNA of the CDR3: TGTGCCTGGAAAGGTCCCGGGACAGGGGGCGAAAAACTGTTTTTT.